What follows are 14 T cell receptor beta chains derived from one specimen sequenced in a study of T cell changes during pregnancy in multiple sclerosis. Data came from immunoSEQ multiplex PCR; TCRdb stores just in-frame clones and leaves some out. The sample has about 77,000 clones, approximately 89% seen once. The material was peripheral blood, obtained before pregnancy. All receptors come from a female donor with multiple sclerosis, enrolled in a pregnancy study.

The genes are TRBV2 and TRBJ2-3; a weak D match, TRBD2 (5 bases). Germline CDR1 is SNHLY and CDR2 is FYNNEI. The V gene lost 2 bases and the J gene lost 6 bases, with 15 bases spanning the gap. This CDR3 comprises 15 residues. The CDR3: CASSERAARADTQYF. As DNA, the CDR3 is TGTGCCAGCAGTGAAAGAGCGGCGAGGGCGGATACGCAGTATTTT.

In this sample, this clone turned up once. V gene TRBV28 combines with J gene TRBJ1-1, with D unresolved. The CDR3 is made up of 14 amino acids. Germline loops: CDR1 MDHEN, CDR2 SYDVKM. Trimming cost V 2 bases and J 4 bases, with 11 bases left between them. This CDR3 is CASSLDTGSTEAFF. The CDR3 DNA follows: TGTGCCAGCAGTTTAGACACCGGGAGCACTGAAGCTTTCTTT.

The chain has TRBV4-2 and TRBJ2-4, with D unresolved. This CDR3 spans 14 amino acids. V shed 0 bases and J shed 7 bases, with 10 bases lying between them. Germline CDR1 LGHNA, CDR2 YNFKEQ. CDR3 sequence: CASSQEYLPNIQYF. The CDR3 DNA reads TGTGCCAGCAGCCAAGAATACCTACCGAACATTCAGTACTTC.

This chain connects TRBV5-1 to TRBJ1-1; D call uncertain. V was trimmed by 0 bases and J by 5 bases, leaving 11 bases between them. CDR1 SGHRS and CDR2 YFSETQ come from the germline V gene. The CDR3 extends over 14 amino acids. This chain's CDR3 is CASSLGYTRTEAFF. Here the CDR3 DNA reads TGCGCCAGCAGCTTGGGGTATACGAGAACTGAAGCTTTCTTT.

The V and J genes are TRBV30 and TRBJ1-6; tentative D call: TRBD1 (5 bases). Per the germline V gene, CDR1 is GTSNPN and CDR2 is SVGIG (reference sequence). V was cut by 2 bases and J by 18 bases, with 14 bases left in between. This CDR3 has 11 amino acids. CDR3 bases: TGTGCCTGGAGTTTAGGGGCCTTTGCCCACTTT. This codes for CAWSLGAFAHF.

V and J are TRBV5-1 and TRBJ2-5, with 11 bases identical to TRBD2. The V segment lost 2 bases and the J segment 4 bases; nucleotides outside the gene matches: 13. The CDR3 has 18 residues. Germline V gene sequence: CDR1 SGHRS, CDR2 YFSETQ. The CDR3 region has the DNA TGCGCCAGCAGCTTTATAGCGGGGGGGCTTTTTGGCATAGAGACCCAGTACTTC. Translation: CASSFIAGGLFGIETQYF.

J is TRBJ2-2 and V is TRBV25-1; 7 nucleotides line up with TRBD2. The CDR3 runs to 13 residues. Trimming cost V 4 bases and J 8 bases; bases outside gene matches: 4. CDR1 is MGHDK and CDR2 is SYGVNS in the germline V gene. The CDR3 region has the DNA TGTGCCAGCAGTGTGGGGGGGTCAGGGGAGCTGTTTTTT. Its translation is CASSVGGSGELFF.

V usage is TRBV4-3 and J usage is TRBJ1-4, with D possibly being TRBD1 (6 bases). Germline CDR1 reads LGHNA; CDR2 reads YSLEER. Trimming removed 4 bases from V and 5 bases from J, with 17 bases in between. This CDR3 is built from 16 residues. The chain's CDR3 is CASSLGGGTLNEKLFF. In DNA form, the CDR3 reads TGCGCCAGCAGCCTAGGGGGGGGGACTCTCAATGAAAAACTGTTTTTT.

The J gene is TRBJ2-2, the V gene TRBV19, with TRBD1 matching 10 bases. The V and J ends lost 5 bases and 0 bases, in that order; junction bases with no gene match: 9. The germline gives CDR1 LNHDA, CDR2 SQIVND (reference sequence). The CDR3 runs 18 residues. CDR3 residues: CASSAFPGQGSNTGELFF. CDR3 coding DNA: TGTGCCAGTAGTGCGTTCCCGGGACAGGGGTCGAACACCGGGGAGCTGTTTTTT. Variable domain in full (rest from reference TRBV19 and TRBJ2-2): DGGITQSPKYLFRKEGQNVTLSCEQNLNHDAMYWYRQDPGQGLRLIYYSQIVNDFQKGDIAEGYSVSREKKESFPLTVTSAQKNPTAFYLCASSAFPGQGSNTGELFFGEGSRLTVL.

In its sample, this clone was seen a few times. The chain combines TRBV10-2 with TRBJ1-6; D is possibly TRBD1 (5 bases). Germline V lookup: CDR1 WSHSY, CDR2 SAAADI. The CDR3 sequence is 13 residues long. V lost 8 bases, J lost 10 bases, and 15 bases lay in between. CDR3 in DNA: TGCGCCAGCCGAAGGGGTCAGTCATCACCCCTCCACTTT. Translation: CASRRGQSSPLHF.

This chain connects TRBV9 to TRBJ1-1, with TRBD1 identical over 8 bases. Germline V lookup: CDR1 SGDLS, CDR2 YYNGEE. The CDR3 spans 17 residues. V was pared by 4 bases and J by 2 bases, with 13 bases of the junction left unmatched. Here the CDR3 DNA reads TGTGCCAGCAGCCCTAGTAGGGGACAGGATAGAAACACTGAAGCTTTCTTT. Translated: CASSPSRGQDRNTEAFF.

The chain combines TRBV5-8 with TRBJ2-1; 8 bases agree with TRBD1. CDR1 is SGHTS, CDR2 YDEGEE, per germline. The CDR3 runs to 15 residues. The V and J ends lost 4 bases and 6 bases, in that order; junction bases with no gene match: 9. The CDR3 reads CASSLTGTGLNEQFF. In nucleotides, the CDR3 is TGTGCCAGCAGCCTAACCGGGACAGGCCTCAATGAGCAGTTCTTC.

The V call is TRBV23-1, the J call TRBJ2-1; D is perhaps TRBD1 (5 bases). TRBV23-1 is an ORF; its function is uncertain. There are 14 residues in the CDR3. The V gene lost 7 bases and the J gene lost 0 bases, with 10 bases spanning the gap. Written as DNA, the CDR3 is TGCGCCAGCATTCGAGACAGCTCCTACAATGAGCAGTTCTTC. Its translation is CASIRDSSYNEQFF.

The V gene is TRBV2, the J gene TRBJ2-3; 7 bases map to TRBD2. CDR1 is SNHLY, CDR2 FYNNEI, per germline. Germline trimming cut 6 bases from V and 4 bases from J; bases unmatched to any gene: 7. The CDR3 runs to 14 residues. The chain's CDR3 is CASSRRAGADTQYF. CDR3 bases: TGTGCCAGCAGCCGAAGGGCGGGGGCAGATACGCAGTATTTT.